Each of the 17 T cell receptor beta chains below was sequenced from the same sample in a study of blood T cell repertoires in COVID-19. TCRdb keeps only in-frame clones here, not all; method: immunoSEQ multiplex PCR. The sample comprises approximately 110,000 clones, almost 90% of which are singletons, and roughly 0.94% rests with the top ten. The sample taken for sequencing was peripheral blood. The receptors shown here come from a woman aged 45-65 years with active or convalescent COVID-19.

This chain joins TRBV7-8 and TRBJ2-7, with a weak D call TRBD1 (5 bases). V was trimmed by 5 bases and J by 1 base, leaving 12 bases between them. CDR3 length: 14 residues. In germline, CDR1 is SGHVS, CDR2 FQNEAQ. CDR3 protein: CASSPGPGSYEQYF. The CDR3, as DNA: TGTGCCAGCAGCCCCGGACCAGGGTCCTACGAGCAGTACTTC. Full variable domain (rest looked up from reference TRBV7-8 and TRBJ2-7): GAGVSQSPRYKVAKRGQDVALRCDPISGHVSLFWYQQALGQGPEFLTYFQNEAQLDKSGLPSDRFFAERPEGSVSTLKIQRTQQEDSAVYLCASSPGPGSYEQYFGPGTRLTVT.

The chain carries TRBV10-1 and TRBJ1-1; 8 bases are shared with TRBD1. With 7 bases clipped from V and 11 bases from J, the junction kept 9 bases outside the gene matches. Germline loops: CDR1 WNHNN, CDR2 SYGVQD (reference sequence). The CDR3 is 12 amino acids. Written as DNA, the CDR3 is TGCGCCAGCACCCACTGTTGGGACAGGGCTTTCTTT. Amino acids: CASTHCWDRAFF.

The CDR3 bases are TGTGCCAGCAGCTTAGCGGGGGGCTCCACTGAAGCTTTCTTT. It is translated as CASSLAGGSTEAFF. The V gene is TRBV11-2, the J gene TRBJ1-1; perhaps TRBD1 as D (6 bases). The V and J ends lost 1 base and 4 bases respectively, with 10 bases between them. The CDR3 consists of 14 residues. The V gene's germline CDR1 is SGHAT and CDR2 FQNNGV.

V gene TRBV18 combines with J gene TRBJ1-2, with a weak D call TRBD1 (5 bases). The CDR3 sequence is 16 residues long. V shed 5 bases and J shed 7 bases, with 23 bases lying between them. Germline CDR1 and CDR2: KGHSH and LQKENI. CDR3 sequence (DNA): TGTGCCAGCTCAATGGGGCAGCGGGATACCTCCCTTGGCTACACCTTC. Its protein product is CASSMGQRDTSLGYTF. Together with reference TRBV18 and TRBJ1-2, the CDR3 gives the full variable domain: NAGVMQNPRHLVRRRGQEARLRCSPMKGHSHVYWYRQLPEEGLKFMVYLQKENIIDESGMPKERFSAEFPKEGPSILRIQQVVRGDSAAYFCASSMGQRDTSLGYTFGSGTRLTVV.

This chain links TRBV7-8 with TRBJ2-2; 7 bases align to TRBD2. This CDR3 is 16 amino acids long. Looked up from germline, CDR1 is SGHVS and CDR2 is FQNEAQ. J lost 2 bases, V lost 0 bases, and 3 bases had no gene match. The CDR3 sequence: CASSLASGPNTGELFF. The CDR3 nucleotides are TGTGCCAGCAGCTTAGCTAGCGGGCCAAACACCGGGGAGCTGTTTTTT.

The chain combines TRBV6-5 with TRBJ1-1; weak D call: TRBD1 (5 bases). The CDR3 covers 15 residues. Germline V lookup: CDR1 MNHEY, CDR2 SVGAGI. Trimming shortened V by 6 bases and J by 0 bases, and 14 bases separated the two germline ends. The CDR3 DNA is TGTGCCAGCAGGGTGGGGGGTCTAATGAACACTGAAGCTTTCTTT. It is translated as CASRVGGLMNTEAFF.

The chain recombines TRBV7-6 with TRBJ2-1; unclear D gene. Germline-derived CDR1 and CDR2 are SGHVS and FNYEAQ. The CDR3 runs to 13 residues. Trimming shortened V by 5 bases and J by 5 bases, and 10 bases separated the two germline ends. In nucleotides, the CDR3 is TGTGCCAGCAGCCTAGGGCCAAACAATGAGCAGTTCTTC. Residues: CASSLGPNNEQFF.

The chain couples TRBV30 to TRBJ2-6; tentatively, D is TRBD2 (5 bases). This CDR3 spans 14 amino acids. V was clipped by 5 bases and J by 2 bases, with 10 bases between them. Germline V lookup: CDR1 GTSNPN, CDR2 SVGIG (reference sequence). The CDR3 bases are TGTGCCTGGGGATGGGGAGCTGGGGCCAACGTCCTGACTTTC. Protein sequence: CAWGWGAGANVLTF.

The rearrangement joins TRBV4-2 to TRBJ1-5; a weak D match, TRBD1 (6 bases). The CDR3 length is 15 residues. Germline assignment: CDR1 LGHNA and CDR2 YNFKEQ. V was shortened by 0 bases and J by 4 bases, with 10 bases between the two germline ends. Here the CDR3 reads CASSQEGAGNQPQHF. The CDR3 coding sequence is TGTGCCAGCAGCCAAGAGGGGGCTGGGAATCAGCCCCAGCATTTT.

The chain employs TRBV3-1 (or the pseudogene TRBV3-2) and TRBJ2-7; TRBD2 is a possible D gene (6 bases). The CDR3 sequence is 16 residues long. CDR1 LGHDT and CDR2 YNNKEL come from the germline V gene (reference sequence). The ends were cut back, 1 base at V and 6 bases at J, with 19 bases in the middle. The chain's CDR3 is CASSQGYSGLGGEQYF. The CDR3 DNA reads as TGTGCCAGCAGCCAAGGATATAGCGGACTGGGGGGCGAGCAGTACTTC.

This chain joins TRBV28 and TRBJ1-2; 7 bases match TRBD1. CDR1 and CDR2 from the germline V gene are MDHEN and SYDVKM. The CDR3 length is 14 residues. V gave up 4 bases and J gave up 8 bases; unmatched junction bases: 10. The CDR3 loop is CASSSPTGYLGYTF. DNA of the CDR3: TGTGCCAGCAGTTCCCCGACAGGGTATTTAGGCTACACCTTC.

The V gene is TRBV9, the J gene TRBJ1-1, with TRBD1 matching over 7 bases. V lost 2 bases, J lost 4 bases, and 17 bases stayed unmatched. Germline values: CDR1 SGDLS, CDR2 YYNGEE. The CDR3 is 18 amino acids. The CDR3 spells CASSVGNRGPLDGTEAFF. CDR3 nucleotide sequence: TGTGCCAGCAGCGTGGGGAACAGGGGCCCCTTGGATGGCACTGAAGCTTTCTTT.

The chain carries TRBV28 and TRBJ1-1, with D possibly TRBD1 on 6 matching bases. V shed 2 bases and J shed 3 bases, with 10 bases lying between them. Germline loops: CDR1 MDHEN, CDR2 SYDVKM. The CDR3 extends over 14 amino acids. For the CDR3, the DNA is TGTGCCAGCAGTTTAAGGGGGTGGTACACTGAAGCTTTCTTT. Translation: CASSLRGWYTEAFF.

The chain recombines TRBV5-1 with TRBJ2-7; TRBD1 matches 10 bases. The CDR3 has 14 amino acids. CDR1 and CDR2 from the germline V gene are SGHRS and YFSETQ. Trimming removed 8 bases from V and 4 bases from J; junction bases left unmatched: 9. The CDR3 coding sequence is TGCGCCAGTCCTGGGGGGACAGGGGTGTACGAGCAGTACTTC. It encodes CASPGGTGVYEQYF.

J is TRBJ2-7 and V is TRBV27; a weak D match, TRBD2 (6 bases). This CDR3 region has 15 residues. Germline values: CDR1 MNHEY, CDR2 SMNVEV (reference sequence). V lost 2 bases and J 4 bases, leaving 15 bases between the germline ends. CDR3 bases: TGTGCCAGCAGTTTAAACAGACATGGACTATACGAGCAGTACTTC. Amino acid sequence: CASSLNRHGLYEQYF.

The gene calls are TRBV7-3 and TRBJ1-4, with D possibly being TRBD1 (5 bases). The germline V gene encodes CDR1 SGHTA and CDR2 FQGTGA. The V and J ends lost 8 bases and 7 bases respectively, with 14 bases between them. The length of the CDR3 is 13 residues. CDR3 amino acids: CASRGGRGEKLFF. In DNA form, the CDR3 reads TGTGCCAGCCGGGGAGGGAGGGGTGAAAAACTGTTTTTT.

This chain links TRBV18 with TRBJ2-2; 9 bases are a match to TRBD1. The CDR3 loop spans 12 amino acids. V dropped 8 bases and J dropped 5; count of bases not matched to a gene: 0. Germline assignment: CDR1 KGHSH and CDR2 LQKENI. CDR3 in DNA: TGTGCCAGCGGACAGGGGACCGGGGAGCTGTTTTTT. Translation gives CASGQGTGELFF.